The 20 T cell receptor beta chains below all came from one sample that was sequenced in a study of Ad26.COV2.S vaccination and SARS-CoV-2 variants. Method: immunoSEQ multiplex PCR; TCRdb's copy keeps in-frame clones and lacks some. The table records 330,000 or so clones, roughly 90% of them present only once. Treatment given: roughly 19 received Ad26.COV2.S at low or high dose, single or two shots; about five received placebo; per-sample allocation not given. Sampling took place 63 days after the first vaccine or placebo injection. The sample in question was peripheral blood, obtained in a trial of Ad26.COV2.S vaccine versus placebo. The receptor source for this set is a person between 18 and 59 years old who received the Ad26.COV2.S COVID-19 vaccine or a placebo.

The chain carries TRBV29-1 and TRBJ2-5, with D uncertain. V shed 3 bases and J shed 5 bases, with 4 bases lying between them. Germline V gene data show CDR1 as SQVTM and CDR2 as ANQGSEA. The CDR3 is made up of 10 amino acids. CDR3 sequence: CSVEVETQYF. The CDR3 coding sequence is TGCAGCGTTGAGGTGGAGACCCAGTACTTC. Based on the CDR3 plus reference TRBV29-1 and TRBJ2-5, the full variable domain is SAVISQKPSRDICQRGTSLTIQCQVDSQVTMMFWYRQQPGQSLTLIATANQGSEATYESGFVIDKFPISRPNLTFSTLTVSNMSPEDSSIYLCSVEVETQYFGPGTRLLVL.

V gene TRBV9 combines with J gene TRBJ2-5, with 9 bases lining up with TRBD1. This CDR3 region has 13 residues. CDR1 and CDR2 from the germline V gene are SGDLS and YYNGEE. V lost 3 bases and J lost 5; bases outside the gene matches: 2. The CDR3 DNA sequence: TGTGCCAGCAGCGGGACAGGGGAGGAGACCCAGTACTTC. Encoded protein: CASSGTGEETQYF.

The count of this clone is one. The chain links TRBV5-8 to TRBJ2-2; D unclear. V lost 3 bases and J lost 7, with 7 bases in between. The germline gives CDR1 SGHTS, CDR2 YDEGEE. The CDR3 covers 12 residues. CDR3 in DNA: TGTGCCAGCAGCTCCTGGGACGGGGAGCTGTTTTTT. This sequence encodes CASSSWDGELFF.

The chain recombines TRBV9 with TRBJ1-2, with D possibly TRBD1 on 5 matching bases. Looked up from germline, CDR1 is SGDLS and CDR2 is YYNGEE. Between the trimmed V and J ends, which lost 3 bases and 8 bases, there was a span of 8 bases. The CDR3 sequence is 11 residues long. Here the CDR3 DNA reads TGTGCCAGCAGCGGGGGGGAAGGCTACACCTTC. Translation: CASSGGEGYTF.

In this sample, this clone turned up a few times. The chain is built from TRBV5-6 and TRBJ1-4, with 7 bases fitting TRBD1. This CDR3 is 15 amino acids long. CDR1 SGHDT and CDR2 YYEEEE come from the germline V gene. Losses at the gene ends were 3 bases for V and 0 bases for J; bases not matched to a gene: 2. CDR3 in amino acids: CASSYQGATNEKLFF. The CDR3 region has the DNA TGTGCCAGCAGCTACCAGGGGGCAACTAATGAAAAACTGTTTTTT.

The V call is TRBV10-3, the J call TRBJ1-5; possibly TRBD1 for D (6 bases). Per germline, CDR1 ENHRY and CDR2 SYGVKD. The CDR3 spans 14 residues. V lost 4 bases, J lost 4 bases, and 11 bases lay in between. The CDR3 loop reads CAISGGAPNQPQHF. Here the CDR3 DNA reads TGTGCCATCAGTGGGGGGGCGCCGAATCAGCCCCAGCATTTT.

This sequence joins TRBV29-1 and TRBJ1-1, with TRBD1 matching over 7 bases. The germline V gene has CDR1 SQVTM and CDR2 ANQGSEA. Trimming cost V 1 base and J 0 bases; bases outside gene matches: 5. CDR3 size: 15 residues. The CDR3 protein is CSVEAGTALNTEAFF. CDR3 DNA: TGCAGCGTTGAAGCCGGGACAGCCTTGAACACTGAAGCTTTCTTT.

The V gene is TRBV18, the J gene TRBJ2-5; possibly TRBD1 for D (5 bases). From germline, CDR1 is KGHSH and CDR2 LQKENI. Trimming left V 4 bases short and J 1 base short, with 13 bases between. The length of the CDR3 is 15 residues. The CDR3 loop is CASSQEKQVQETQYF. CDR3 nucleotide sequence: TGTGCCAGCTCACAGGAGAAACAGGTCCAAGAGACCCAGTACTTC.

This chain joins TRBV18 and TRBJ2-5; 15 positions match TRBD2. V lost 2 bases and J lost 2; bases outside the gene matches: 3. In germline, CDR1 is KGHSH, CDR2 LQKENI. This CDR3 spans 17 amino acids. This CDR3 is CASSPYGTSGRQETQYF. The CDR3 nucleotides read TGTGCCAGCTCACCATACGGGACTAGCGGGAGGCAAGAGACCCAGTACTTC. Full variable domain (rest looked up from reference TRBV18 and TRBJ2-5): NAGVMQNPRHLVRRRGQEARLRCSPMKGHSHVYWYRQLPEEGLKFMVYLQKENIIDESGMPKERFSAEFPKEGPSILRIQQVVRGDSAAYFCASSPYGTSGRQETQYFGPGTRLLVL.

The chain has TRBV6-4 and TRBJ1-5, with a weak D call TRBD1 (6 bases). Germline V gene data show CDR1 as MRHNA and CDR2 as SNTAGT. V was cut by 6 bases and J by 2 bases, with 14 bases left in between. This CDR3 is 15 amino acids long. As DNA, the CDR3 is TGTGCCAGCAGGCGAGGGGGTTTTGGCAATCAGCCCCAGCATTTT. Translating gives CASRRGGFGNQPQHF.

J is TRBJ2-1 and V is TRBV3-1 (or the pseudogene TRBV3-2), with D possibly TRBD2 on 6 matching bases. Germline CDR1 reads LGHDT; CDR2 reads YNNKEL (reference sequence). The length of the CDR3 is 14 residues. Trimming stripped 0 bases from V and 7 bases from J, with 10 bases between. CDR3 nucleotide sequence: TGTGCCAGCAGCCAAGATCATGGGGGGAATGAGCAGTTCTTC. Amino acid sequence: CASSQDHGGNEQFF.

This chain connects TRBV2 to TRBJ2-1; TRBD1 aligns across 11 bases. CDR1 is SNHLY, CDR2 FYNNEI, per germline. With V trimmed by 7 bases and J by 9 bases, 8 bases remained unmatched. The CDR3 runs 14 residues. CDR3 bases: TGTGCCAGCATTTGGACAGGGGGCTTTTCTGAGCAGTTCTTC. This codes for CASIWTGGFSEQFF.

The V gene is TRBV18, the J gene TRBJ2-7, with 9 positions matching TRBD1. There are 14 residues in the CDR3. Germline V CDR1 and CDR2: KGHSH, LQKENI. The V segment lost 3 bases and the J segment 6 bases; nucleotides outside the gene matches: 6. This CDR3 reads CASSPGTGFIEQYF. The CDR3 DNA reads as TGTGCCAGCTCACCGGGGACAGGGTTTATCGAGCAGTACTTC.

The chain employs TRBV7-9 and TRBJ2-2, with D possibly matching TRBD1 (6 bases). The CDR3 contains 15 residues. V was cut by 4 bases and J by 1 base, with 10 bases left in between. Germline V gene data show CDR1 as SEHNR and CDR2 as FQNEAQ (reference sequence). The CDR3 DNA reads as TGTGCCAGCAGCTCCGGGACATGGAACACCGGGGAGCTGTTTTTT. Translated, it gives CASSSGTWNTGELFF. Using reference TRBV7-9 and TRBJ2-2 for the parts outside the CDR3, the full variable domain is DTGVSQNPRHKITKRGQNVTFRCDPISEHNRLYWYRQTLGQGPEFLTYFQNEAQLEKSRLLSDRFSAERPKGSFSTLEIQRTEQGDSAMYLCASSSGTWNTGELFFGEGSRLTVL.

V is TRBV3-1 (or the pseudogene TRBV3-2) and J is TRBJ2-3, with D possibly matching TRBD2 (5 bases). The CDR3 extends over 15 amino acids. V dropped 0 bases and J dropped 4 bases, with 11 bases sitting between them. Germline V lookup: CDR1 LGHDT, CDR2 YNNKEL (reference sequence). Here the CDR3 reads CASSQDWPRADTQYF. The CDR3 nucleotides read TGTGCCAGCAGCCAAGACTGGCCGCGGGCAGATACGCAGTATTTT.

The CDR3 region is CASSPRLVVPGELFF. In nucleotides, the CDR3 is TGTGCCAGCAGCCCCCGACTAGTTGTTCCCGGGGAGCTGTTTTTT. The V and J genes are TRBV7-9 and TRBJ2-2; TRBD2 might be the D (6 bases). Trimming stripped 5 bases from V and 6 bases from J, with 16 bases between. There are 15 residues in the CDR3. CDR1 and CDR2 from the germline V gene are SEHNR and FQNEAQ (reference sequence).

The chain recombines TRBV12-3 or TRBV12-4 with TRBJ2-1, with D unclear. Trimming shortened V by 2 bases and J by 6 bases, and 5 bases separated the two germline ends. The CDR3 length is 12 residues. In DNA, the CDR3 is TGTGCCAGCAGTTTAAACGTCAATGAGCAGTTCTTC. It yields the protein CASSLNVNEQFF.

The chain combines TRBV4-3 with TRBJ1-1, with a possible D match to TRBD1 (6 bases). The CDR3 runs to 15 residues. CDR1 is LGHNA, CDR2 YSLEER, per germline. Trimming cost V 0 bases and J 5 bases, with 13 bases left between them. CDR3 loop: CASSQDRGQSTEAFF. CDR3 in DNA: TGCGCCAGCAGCCAAGATAGGGGACAATCAACTGAAGCTTTCTTT.

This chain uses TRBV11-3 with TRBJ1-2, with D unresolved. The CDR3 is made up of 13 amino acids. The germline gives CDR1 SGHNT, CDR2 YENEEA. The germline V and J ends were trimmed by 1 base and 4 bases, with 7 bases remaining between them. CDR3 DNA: TGTGCCAGCAGCTTAGGTCCGGTCTATGGCTACACCTTC. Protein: CASSLGPVYGYTF.

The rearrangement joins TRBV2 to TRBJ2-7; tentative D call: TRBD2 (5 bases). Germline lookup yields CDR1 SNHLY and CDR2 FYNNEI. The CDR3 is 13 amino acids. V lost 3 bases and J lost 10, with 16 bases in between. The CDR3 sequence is CASSDELRGRQYV. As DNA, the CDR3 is TGTGCCAGCAGTGACGAGCTACGAGGGAGACAGTACGTC.